This entry lists 10 T cell receptor beta chains sequenced from one sample in a study of blood T cell repertoires in COVID-19. Some clones are missing from TCRdb's copy, which holds only in-frame ones; the method was immunoSEQ multiplex PCR. The sample holds about 87,000 clones, around 83% seen once. Sequenced: peripheral blood. The receptors derive from a woman between 65 and 79 years old with acute or convalescent COVID-19.

This chain connects TRBV2 to TRBJ1-5; D is uncertain. The CDR3 spans 14 residues. The germline gives CDR1 SNHLY, CDR2 FYNNEI. V lost 0 bases to trimming and J lost 9 bases, with 12 bases between them. CDR3 amino acids: CASSEALSGRPQHF. The CDR3 coding sequence is TGTGCCAGCAGTGAAGCGCTATCGGGGAGGCCCCAGCATTTT.

This clone was counted a few times. This chain links TRBV10-3 with TRBJ1-4, with D hard to call. Germline CDR1 ENHRY, CDR2 SYGVKD. V was cut by 0 bases and J by 3 bases, with 8 bases left in between. The CDR3 consists of 15 residues. CDR3 amino acids: CAISESGNSNEKLFF. CDR3 DNA: TGTGCCATCAGTGAGTCCGGGAACTCTAATGAAAAACTGTTTTTT.

The genes are TRBV3-1 (or the pseudogene TRBV3-2) and TRBJ1-2, with D unresolved. The CDR3 covers 14 residues. Trimming pared 0 bases from V and 7 bases from J, leaving 12 bases between. Germline CDR1 is LGHDT and CDR2 is YNNKEL (reference sequence). The CDR3 sequence is CASSQDRGNRGYTF. The CDR3 DNA sequence: TGTGCCAGCAGCCAAGATCGGGGAAATCGTGGCTACACCTTC.

The chain carries TRBV7-2 and TRBJ2-1; possibly TRBD2 for D (5 bases). CDR1 and CDR2 (germline): SGHTA, FQGNSA. This CDR3 region has 13 residues. The V and J ends lost 5 bases and 8 bases respectively, with 13 bases between them. CDR3 bases: TGTGCCAGCAGCCCCGGGGTTTGGGATGAGCAGTTCTTC. Residues: CASSPGVWDEQFF.

This clone occurred once. The rearrangement uses TRBV5-1 and TRBJ2-7; TRBD2 matches 14 bases. CDR3 size: 16 residues. CDR1 is SGHRS, CDR2 YFSETQ, per germline. With V trimmed by 4 bases and J by 6 bases, 9 bases remained unmatched. The CDR3 DNA follows: TGCGCCAGCAGCGGACTAGCGGGGGGCGGCCAGGGCGAGCAGTACTTC. Protein product: CASSGLAGGGQGEQYF.

The DNA for the CDR3 is TGCGCCAGCAGCCAAACGGGACAGGGGGCCGGTCAGCCCCAGCATTTT. The encoded protein is CASSQTGQGAGQPQHF. The V and J genes are TRBV4-1 and TRBJ1-5; TRBD1 matches 12 bases. V dropped 2 bases and J dropped 6; count of bases not matched to a gene: 5. Germline-derived CDR1 and CDR2 are MGHRA and YSYEKL. The CDR3 consists of 16 residues.

V is TRBV7-2 and J is TRBJ1-4; tentatively, D is TRBD1 (6 bases). CDR1 is SGHTA and CDR2 is FQGNSA in the germline V gene. V dropped 5 bases and J dropped 12 bases, with 16 bases sitting between them. This CDR3 comprises 13 residues. The CDR3 DNA reads as TGTGCCAGCAGCGTAGGAACAGGGTTTGAACTGTTTTTT. It codes for CASSVGTGFELFF.

The chain recombines TRBV7-8 with TRBJ2-5; TRBD2 matches 13 bases. The CDR3 sequence is 16 residues long. CDR1 SGHVS and CDR2 FQNEAQ come from the germline V gene. Trimming cost V 2 bases and J 2 bases; bases outside gene matches: 2. The CDR3 here is CASSLLTSGGQETQYF. In nucleotides, the CDR3 is TGTGCCAGCAGCTTACTGACTAGCGGGGGGCAAGAGACCCAGTACTTC.

This clone was picked up one time. The chain combines TRBV5-1 with TRBJ2-1; perhaps TRBD1 as D (5 bases). CDR1 and CDR2 from the germline V gene are SGHRS and YFSETQ. This CDR3 contains 14 residues. Deletions cut 2 bases from V and 4 bases from J, with 10 bases between. The CDR3 bases are TGCGCCAGCAGCTTTCAGGACATATACAATGAGCAGTTCTTC. This sequence encodes CASSFQDIYNEQFF.

This clone came up a few times. The rearrangement links TRBV30 to TRBJ2-5; the D is unclear. The V and J ends lost 0 bases and 2 bases respectively, with 4 bases between them. Germline loops: CDR1 GTSNPN, CDR2 SVGIG (reference sequence). The CDR3 contains 12 residues. The CDR3 sequence: CAWSVQQETQYF. DNA of the CDR3: TGTGCCTGGAGTGTCCAGCAAGAGACCCAGTACTTC.